This T cell receptor (beta chain) comes out of a study of shared clonotypes between healthy human individuals. Only in-frame clones appear in the TCRdb table, and some are missing; sequencing was by immunoSEQ multiplex PCR. This table has about 1.1 million clones, about 80% appearing once. Every one of the donors was a Caucasian adult that lived in Nashville, Tennessee. Germline values: CDR1 SGHAT, CDR2 FQNNGV. V shed 5 bases and J shed 7 bases, with 6 bases lying between them. This CDR3 is 11 amino acids long. The chain recombines TRBV11-2 with TRBJ1-5; D gene ambiguous. The clonotype originates from a man between 18 and 29 years old in good health. Some clones in this sample may be carry-over from other donors' samples. The sample was memory CD4+ T cells from PBMCs. Subset reported: CD45RA-negative fraction. The CDR3 sequence is CASSRSQPQHF. The CDR3 DNA sequence: TGTGCCAGCAGCCGCAGCCAGCCCCAGCATTTT.